This T cell receptor beta chain was sequenced in a study of shared clonotypes between healthy human individuals. Selected positively for CCR7 and CD45RO-negative, naive CD8 cells excluded terminally differentiated effector memory CD45RA+ cells. This CDR3 is 12 amino acids long. J was trimmed by 12 bases and V by 8 bases; bases with no gene match: 10. From germline, CDR1 is MNHNS and CDR2 SASEGT. The assay was immunoSEQ multiplex PCR, and TCRdb's table has in-frame clones only and misses some. The sample has about 2.1 million clones, about 92% seen once. This TCR came from a man aged 18 to 35 in good health. Some clones in this sample may be carry-over from other donors' samples. Material: naive CD8+ T cells from PBMCs. The rearrangement links TRBV6-1 to TRBJ2-1; 7 bases agree with TRBD1. The CDR3 here is CASGGQALGQFF. CDR3 nucleotides: TGTGCCAGCGGTGGACAGGCCCTGGGGCAGTTCTTC.